These T cell receptor beta chains were read from a single sample in a study of vaccination effects on CD4 cells after COVID-19. Their target antigens are unknown. Produced via immunoSEQ multiplex PCR; TCRdb's table is partial and in-frame only. The sample lists about 32,000 clones, around 70% seen once, with roughly an eighth in the top ten. Sample: CD4+ T cells from PBMCs cultured with HCoV-229E spike peptides, taken after COVID-19 vaccination. Receptors were obtained from a human donor who received a COVID-19 vaccine. Each CDR3 is given with its conserved first and last residue. The D gene is left open where the match is weak. A row's size may be missing; if present it is once, few, many or a size class.

v_gene: TRBV11-2; j_gene: TRBJ2-2; abundance: -; d_gene: TRBD2; CDR3nt: TGTGCCAGCAGCTTAGGCCCTAGCGGGAACACCGGGGAGCTGTTTTTT; CDR3aa: CASSLGPSGNTGELFF
v_gene: TRBV27; j_gene: TRBJ2-5; abundance: -; d_gene: TRBD2; CDR3nt: TGTGCCAGCAGTTTATTTCGCGGGAGGGCCCAAGAGACCCAGTACTTC; CDR3aa: CASSLFRGRAQETQYF
v_gene: TRBV15; j_gene: TRBJ1-2; abundance: -; d_gene: -; CDR3nt: TGTGCCACCAGCAGAGATAGGTACCCAGGAGCCATTTCTAACTATGGCTACACCTTC; CDR3aa: CATSRDRYPGAISNYGYTF
v_gene: TRBV18; j_gene: TRBJ1-1; abundance: -; d_gene: -; CDR3nt: TGTGCCAGCTCACCCCTAGGGGGTGGAGGCACTGAAGCTTTCTTT; CDR3aa: CASSPLGGGGTEAFF
v_gene: TRBV5-1; j_gene: TRBJ2-3; abundance: -; d_gene: -; CDR3nt: TGCGCCAGCAGCTTGCACGCGGGTAGCACAGATACGCAGTATTTT; CDR3aa: CASSLHAGSTDTQYF
v_gene: TRBV19; j_gene: TRBJ2-1; abundance: -; d_gene: TRBD2; CDR3nt: TGTGCCAGTAGTTTAACGACTAGCGGGCAGTTCTTC; CDR3aa: CASSLTTSGQFF
v_gene: TRBV20-1; j_gene: TRBJ1-2; abundance: -; d_gene: -; CDR3nt: TGCAGTGCTAGAGTCCGGGGAGGCTACACCTTC; CDR3aa: CSARVRGGYTF
v_gene: TRBV5-4; j_gene: TRBJ2-1; abundance: -; d_gene: -; CDR3nt: TGTGCCAGCAGTACGGACGGAAGCAATGAGCAGTTCTTC; CDR3aa: CASSTDGSNEQFF
v_gene: TRBV14; j_gene: TRBJ2-4; abundance: -; d_gene: TRBD1; CDR3nt: TGTGCCAGCAGCCTTACATACGGGACAGGGGGCGCGGGAAACATTCAGTACTTC; CDR3aa: CASSLTYGTGGAGNIQYF
v_gene: TRBV29-1; j_gene: TRBJ2-3; abundance: -; d_gene: -; CDR3nt: TGCAGCGCTGGGGTGGTGGGTCGGCAGGGGCGTTCGGATACGCAGTATTTT; CDR3aa: CSAGVVGRQGRSDTQYF
v_gene: TRBV5-1; j_gene: TRBJ2-3; abundance: -; d_gene: -; CDR3nt: TGCGCCAGCAGCTTGGGACAAGCTAGCACAGATACGCAGTATTTT; CDR3aa: CASSLGQASTDTQYF
v_gene: TRBV2; j_gene: TRBJ1-5; abundance: few; d_gene: TRBD1; CDR3nt: TGTGCCAGCAGTGGGACAGGTTGGAATCAGCCCCAGCATTTT; CDR3aa: CASSGTGWNQPQHF
v_gene: TRBV3-1/TRBV3-2; j_gene: TRBJ2-7; abundance: -; d_gene: -; CDR3nt: TGTGCCAGCAGCCAAAGGGACTACGAGCAGTACTTC; CDR3aa: CASSQRDYEQYF
v_gene: TRBV5-1; j_gene: TRBJ2-7; abundance: -; d_gene: TRBD1; CDR3nt: TGCGCCAGCAGACAAACACACCCGCTTCGACAGGGGGCAACCTACGAGCAGTACTTC; CDR3aa: CASRQTHPLRQGATYEQYF
v_gene: TRBV5-6; j_gene: TRBJ2-1; abundance: -; d_gene: TRBD1; CDR3nt: TGTGCCAGCAGCTGGGGACAGGGAACCAATGAGCAGTTCTTC; CDR3aa: CASSWGQGTNEQFF
v_gene: TRBV29-1; j_gene: TRBJ1-2; abundance: -; d_gene: -; CDR3nt: TGCAGCGTTGCGGTGGGGGGCGGCTATGGCTACACCTTC; CDR3aa: CSVAVGGGYGYTF
v_gene: TRBV7-2; j_gene: TRBJ1-2; abundance: -; d_gene: TRBD1; CDR3nt: TGTGCCAGCAGCAGCCAGGGGGGAGCTAACTATGGCTACACCTTC; CDR3aa: CASSSQGGANYGYTF
v_gene: TRBV7-2; j_gene: TRBJ2-1; abundance: -; d_gene: -; CDR3nt: TGTGCCAGCAGCTTTAGAGGGATTGGGAAGCAGTTCTTC; CDR3aa: CASSFRGIGKQFF
v_gene: TRBV9; j_gene: TRBJ2-3; abundance: -; d_gene: -; CDR3nt: TGTGCCAGCAGCTTCCAGCCGGCAGATACGCAGTATTTT; CDR3aa: CASSFQPADTQYF
v_gene: TRBV19; j_gene: TRBJ1-3; abundance: -; d_gene: -; CDR3nt: TGTGCCAGTGGGGACGATCGGAATCGGCTTGGTGGAAACACCATATATTTT; CDR3aa: CASGDDRNRLGGNTIYF
v_gene: TRBV6-5; j_gene: TRBJ1-6; abundance: -; d_gene: -; CDR3nt: TGTGCCAGCACTAAGTCCGGACAGACCGGGTCACCCCTCCACTTT; CDR3aa: CASTKSGQTGSPLHF
v_gene: TRBV5-1; j_gene: TRBJ1-4; abundance: once; d_gene: TRBD1; CDR3nt: TGCGCCAGCAGCTTGGGGACAGGGTACAAAAAACTGTTTTTT; CDR3aa: CASSLGTGYKKLFF
v_gene: TRBV5-1; j_gene: TRBJ2-2; abundance: -; d_gene: -; CDR3nt: TGCGCCAGCAGCTTTCGGGGGGCGACCGACACCGGGGAGCTGTTTTTT; CDR3aa: CASSFRGATDTGELFF
v_gene: TRBV5-5; j_gene: TRBJ1-2; abundance: few; d_gene: -; CDR3nt: TGTGCCAGCAGCTTGTTGTTTAACGACAACACAGTTGGCTACACCTTC; CDR3aa: CASSLLFNDNTVGYTF
v_gene: TRBV3-1/TRBV3-2; j_gene: TRBJ1-4; abundance: -; d_gene: -; CDR3nt: TGTGCCAGCAGCCAAGACTCCGCCAGAGGTACGCCCAATGAAAAACTGTTTTTT; CDR3aa: CASSQDSARGTPNEKLFF
v_gene: TRBV14; j_gene: TRBJ2-7; abundance: few; d_gene: TRBD2; CDR3nt: TGTGCCAGCAGCCAAGGACTAGCGGGAGGATACGAGCAGTACTTC; CDR3aa: CASSQGLAGGYEQYF
v_gene: TRBV15; j_gene: TRBJ2-1; abundance: -; d_gene: -; CDR3nt: TGTGCCACCAGCAGAGCTGTAATGATGGCTTCCTACAATGAGCAGTTCTTC; CDR3aa: CATSRAVMMASYNEQFF
v_gene: TRBV5-1; j_gene: TRBJ2-3; abundance: -; d_gene: TRBD2; CDR3nt: TGCGCCAGCAGCTTGGCGGTCGGGGGGGCCTCAGATACGCAGTATTTT; CDR3aa: CASSLAVGGASDTQYF
v_gene: TRBV6-2/TRBV6-3; j_gene: TRBJ1-2; abundance: -; d_gene: TRBD1; CDR3nt: TGTGCCAGCAGTTATCCCGGACAGGGGCACTATGGCTACACCTTC; CDR3aa: CASSYPGQGHYGYTF
v_gene: TRBV19; j_gene: TRBJ2-5; abundance: few; d_gene: -; CDR3nt: TGTGCCAGTAGTAGGACTTTTTACCAAGAGACCCAGTACTTC; CDR3aa: CASSRTFYQETQYF
v_gene: TRBV7-9; j_gene: TRBJ1-2; abundance: once; d_gene: -; CDR3nt: TGTGCCAGCAGCCGATTAGGGGCTAACTATGGCTACACCTTC; CDR3aa: CASSRLGANYGYTF
v_gene: TRBV5-1; j_gene: TRBJ2-7; abundance: -; d_gene: -; CDR3nt: TGCGCCAGCAGCTTGGCAGGGGACGAGCAGTACTTC; CDR3aa: CASSLAGDEQYF
v_gene: TRBV7-2; j_gene: TRBJ2-5; abundance: once; d_gene: TRBD2; CDR3nt: TGTGCCAGCAGCCCGGGACTAGCGGGGGGCTGGATCCGGACCCAGTACTTC; CDR3aa: CASSPGLAGGWIRTQYF
v_gene: TRBV7-6; j_gene: TRBJ1-1; abundance: few; d_gene: -; CDR3nt: TGTGCCAGCAGCGCAGGACGGACGATTATGAACACTGAAGCTTTCTTT; CDR3aa: CASSAGRTIMNTEAFF
v_gene: TRBV5-1; j_gene: TRBJ2-1; abundance: -; d_gene: TRBD1; CDR3nt: TGCGCCAGCAGCTTGCGGACAGGGGGAATGAATGAGCAGTTCTTC; CDR3aa: CASSLRTGGMNEQFF
v_gene: TRBV6-5; j_gene: TRBJ2-1; abundance: -; d_gene: TRBD1; CDR3nt: TGTGCCAGTACCAGGGGGAACAATGAGCAGTTCTTC; CDR3aa: CASTRGNNEQFF
v_gene: TRBV27; j_gene: TRBJ2-6; abundance: once; d_gene: -; CDR3nt: TGTGCCAGCGGGCGTTTCTCTGGGGCCAACGTCCTGACTTTC; CDR3aa: CASGRFSGANVLTF
v_gene: TRBV5-1; j_gene: TRBJ2-1; abundance: few; d_gene: -; CDR3nt: TGCGCCAGCAGTATTGGCGGATACAATGAGCAGTTCTTC; CDR3aa: CASSIGGYNEQFF
v_gene: TRBV6-1; j_gene: TRBJ1-3; abundance: -; d_gene: -; CDR3nt: TGTGCCAGCAGTGAACCCCCAGGGCACGGAAACACCATATATTTT; CDR3aa: CASSEPPGHGNTIYF
v_gene: TRBV25-1; j_gene: TRBJ2-3; abundance: -; d_gene: TRBD2; CDR3nt: TGTGCCAGCTTGAGCGGGAGAATCCCAGATACGCAGTATTTT; CDR3aa: CASLSGRIPDTQYF
v_gene: TRBV5-6; j_gene: TRBJ1-2; abundance: -; d_gene: -; CDR3nt: TGTGCCAGCAGCCCCCGGAGCTTTGGTTCTTTAAGAAACTATGGCTACACCTTC; CDR3aa: CASSPRSFGSLRNYGYTF
v_gene: TRBV15; j_gene: TRBJ2-3; abundance: -; d_gene: -; CDR3nt: TGTGCCACCAGCAGAGACCCAGCTCGGGGCACAGATACGCAGTATTTT; CDR3aa: CATSRDPARGTDTQYF
v_gene: TRBV29-1; j_gene: TRBJ1-2; abundance: few; d_gene: -; CDR3nt: TGCAGCGTTGTGGTTGATATCTATGGCTACACCTTC; CDR3aa: CSVVVDIYGYTF
v_gene: TRBV20-1; j_gene: TRBJ2-3; abundance: -; d_gene: -; CDR3nt: TGCAGTGCTATCTTTTTGGATACGCAGTATTTT; CDR3aa: CSAIFLDTQYF
v_gene: TRBV5-1; j_gene: TRBJ2-1; abundance: -; d_gene: TRBD2; CDR3nt: TGCGCCAGCGGAACATGGGACTACGTTAATGAGCAGTTCTTC; CDR3aa: CASGTWDYVNEQFF
v_gene: TRBV7-2; j_gene: TRBJ2-5; abundance: once; d_gene: -; CDR3nt: TGTGCCAGCAGCCCCCGACGGTTGGGGGAGACCCAGTACTTC; CDR3aa: CASSPRRLGETQYF
v_gene: TRBV30; j_gene: TRBJ2-5; abundance: -; d_gene: -; CDR3nt: TGTGCCTGGGGTAACCAGGAGACCCAGTACTTC; CDR3aa: CAWGNQETQYF
v_gene: TRBV12-3/TRBV12-4; j_gene: TRBJ2-1; abundance: -; d_gene: -; CDR3nt: TGTGCCACTTCGGAATCCTACAATGAGCAGTTCTTC; CDR3aa: CATSESYNEQFF
v_gene: TRBV19; j_gene: TRBJ1-1; abundance: -; d_gene: TRBD1; CDR3nt: TGTGCCAGTAGTCAAACGGGACAGGGGATGGCCACTGAAGCTTTCTTT; CDR3aa: CASSQTGQGMATEAFF
v_gene: TRBV19; j_gene: TRBJ1-3; abundance: -; d_gene: -; CDR3nt: TGTGCCAGTAGTATAAACGGGGTGTCTGGAAACACCATATATTTT; CDR3aa: CASSINGVSGNTIYF
v_gene: TRBV19; j_gene: TRBJ1-2; abundance: once; d_gene: TRBD1; CDR3nt: TGTGCCAGTAGGCCGGGACAGGGAGGTTATGGCTACACCTTC; CDR3aa: CASRPGQGGYGYTF
v_gene: TRBV5-1; j_gene: TRBJ2-5; abundance: once; d_gene: TRBD2; CDR3nt: TGCGCCAGCAGCTTCTCAAGCGGGAGAGACCAAGAGACCCAGTACTTC; CDR3aa: CASSFSSGRDQETQYF
v_gene: TRBV19; j_gene: TRBJ2-1; abundance: -; d_gene: -; CDR3nt: TGTGCCAGTAATCTAGGGCGATTGTACGATGAGCAGTTCTTC; CDR3aa: CASNLGRLYDEQFF
v_gene: TRBV27; j_gene: TRBJ2-7; abundance: -; d_gene: -; CDR3nt: TGTGCCAGCAGTTTATTTGACGCTCGGGGAACCTACGAGCAGTACTTC; CDR3aa: CASSLFDARGTYEQYF
v_gene: TRBV5-1; j_gene: TRBJ2-7; abundance: -; d_gene: TRBD1; CDR3nt: TGCGCCAGCAGCTGGGCGGACAGGACCGGGGAGCAGTACTTC; CDR3aa: CASSWADRTGEQYF